The 5 T cell receptor beta chains reported below all come from one sample, sequenced in a study of blood T cell repertoires in COVID-19. The method was immunoSEQ multiplex PCR; TCRdb's version includes in-frame clones alone and lacks a portion of them. Counted here are 200,000 to 250,000 clones, approximately 90% occurring once; the ten biggest clones make up under 3.5%. Sequencing used peripheral blood. These TCRs come from a young man with COVID-19, enrolled during active disease.

This sequence joins TRBV7-2 and TRBJ1-2; D unresolved. This CDR3 spans 13 amino acids. The germline V and J ends were trimmed by 1 base and 2 bases, with 5 bases remaining between them. CDR1 and CDR2 (germline): SGHTA, FQGNSA. CDR3 sequence: CASSLGQNYGYTF. As DNA, the CDR3 is TGTGCCAGCAGCTTAGGGCAGAACTATGGCTACACCTTC.

The V call is TRBV3-1 (or the pseudogene TRBV3-2), the J call TRBJ2-4, with 8 bases lining up with TRBD2. Germline CDR1 reads LGHDT; CDR2 reads YNNKEL (reference sequence). The J segment lost 0 bases and the V segment lost 3 bases, leaving 7 bases of the junction unmatched. This CDR3 region has 17 residues. The CDR3 bases are TGTGCCAGCAGCCACGTCGTTCTAGCGGGAGCCAAAAACATTCAGTACTTC. Translating it yields CASSHVVLAGAKNIQYF.

CDR3 in amino acids: CASSLGALNTEAFF. In DNA, the CDR3 is TGTGCCAGCAGTTTAGGGGCCCTGAACACTGAAGCTTTCTTT. The chain has TRBV2 and TRBJ1-1, with D perhaps matching TRBD1 (5 bases). The germline V gene encodes CDR1 SNHLY and CDR2 FYNNEI. Deletions cut 5 bases from V and 0 bases from J, with 10 bases between. This CDR3 is 14 amino acids long.

This chain links TRBV15 with TRBJ1-2, with 8 positions matching TRBD1. This CDR3 has 15 residues. V was clipped by 0 bases and J by 10 bases; unmatched bases: 10. Germline CDR1 and CDR2: LNHNV and YYDKDF (reference sequence). In DNA, the CDR3 is TGTGCCACCAGCAGAGAGACAGGGGAAGTCTCGATCTACACCTTC. It is translated as CATSRETGEVSIYTF. The complete variable domain, with remaining parts taken from reference TRBV15 and TRBJ1-2, reads DAMVIQNPRYQVTQFGKPVTLSCSQTLNHNVMYWYQQKSSQAPKLLFHYYDKDFNNEADTPDNFQSRRPNTSFCFLDIRSPGLGDTAMYLCATSRETGEVSIYTFGSGTRLTVV.

The rearrangement links TRBV6-5 to TRBJ2-2; the D is unclear. The V and J ends lost 6 bases and 0 bases respectively, with 11 bases between them. CDR1 is MNHEY and CDR2 is SVGAGI in the germline V gene. The CDR3 runs to 15 residues. The CDR3 region is CASSWSRSNTGELFF. The CDR3 bases are TGTGCCAGCAGCTGGTCGAGATCGAACACCGGGGAGCTGTTTTTT.